Sequencing of this T cell receptor beta chain was carried out in a study of blood T cell repertoires in COVID-19. Study background: The United States, Italy and Spain supplied acute and convalescent COVID-19 samples. In each case, the material was cDNA or gDNA derived from T cells, B-cell-depleted T cells, or PBMCs.

Remarks on this clone: The identical CDR3 is also encoded by other nucleotide sequences in the sample.

V gave up 1 base and J gave up 6 bases; unmatched junction bases: 2. CDR1 is KGHSH, CDR2 LQKENI, per germline. The CDR3 spans 14 residues. In the source study's methods: Reference gene primer amplification in the assay estimated nucleated cell counts. Sequencing used immunoSEQ multiplex PCR; TCRdb keeps in-frame clones, though not all of them. V and J calls and clone size are those listed in that table; D and trimming were worked out from the DNA. The sample carries 200,000 to 300,000 clones, about nine tenths recorded once. J is TRBJ1-5 and V is TRBV18; 8 bases map to TRBD1. Sequences were obtained from peripheral blood. The receptor was isolated from a man in his sixties with acute or convalescent COVID-19. CDR3: CASSPLTGGQPQHF. The CDR3 coding sequence is TGTGCCAGCTCACCACTAACAGGGGGTCAGCCCCAGCATTTT.